This T cell receptor (beta chain) stems from a study of blood T cell repertoires in COVID-19. Study details: The United States, Italy and Spain were the sources of the acute and convalescent COVID-19 samples. From T cells, B-cell-depleted T cells, or PBMCs came the material, which was cDNA or gDNA.

Original analysis: Reference gene primer amplification yielded estimated nucleated cell counts. Sequenced by immunoSEQ multiplex PCR; TCRdb stores in-frame clones only, minus some. The V and J calls and clone size are taken from that table; D and trimming were inferred from the DNA. Of about 59,000 clones listed, roughly 85% are singletons. The clonotype was recovered from a man aged 55 to 70 with acute or convalescent COVID-19. Specimen: peripheral blood.

This CDR3 is CASSADRGREKLFF. CDR3 DNA: TGCGCCAGCAGCGCGGACAGGGGGCGTGAAAAACTGTTTTTT. The chain combines TRBV10-1 with TRBJ1-4; 11 nucleotides align to TRBD1. Trimming at V came to 6 bases and at J to 7 bases, leaving 4 bases not matched to a gene. CDR3 length equals 14 residues. Germline CDR1 is WNHNN and CDR2 is SYGVQD (reference sequence).